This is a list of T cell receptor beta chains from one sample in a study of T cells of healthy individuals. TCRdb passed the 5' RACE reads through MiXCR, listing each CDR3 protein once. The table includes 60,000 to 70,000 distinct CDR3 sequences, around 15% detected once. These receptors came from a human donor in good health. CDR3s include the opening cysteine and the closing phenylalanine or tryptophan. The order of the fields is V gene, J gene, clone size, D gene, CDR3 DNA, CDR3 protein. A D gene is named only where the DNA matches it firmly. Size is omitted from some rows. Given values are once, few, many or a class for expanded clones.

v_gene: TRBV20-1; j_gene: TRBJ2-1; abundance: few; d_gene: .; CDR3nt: TGCAGTGCTAGGTACTACCAGGGTGGGAATGAGCAGTTCTTC; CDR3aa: CSARYYQGGNEQFF
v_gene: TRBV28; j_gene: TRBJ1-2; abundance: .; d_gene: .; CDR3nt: TGTGCCAGCAGACCGGGGATAAACTATGGCTACACCTTC; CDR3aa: CASRPGINYGYTF
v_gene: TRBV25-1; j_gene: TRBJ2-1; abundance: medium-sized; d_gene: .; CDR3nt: TGTGCCAGCCGCGGGACTCCCGTCAATGAGCAGTTCTTC; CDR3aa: CASRGTPVNEQFF
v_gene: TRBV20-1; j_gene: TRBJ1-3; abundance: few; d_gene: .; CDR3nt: TGCAGTGCCCTAGAGTCAGGGAACGCCATATATTTT; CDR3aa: CSALESGNAIYF
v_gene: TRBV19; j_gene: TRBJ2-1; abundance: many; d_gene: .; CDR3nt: TGTGCCAGTAGTATAGACCGCTCCTTGGGGCAGTTCTTC; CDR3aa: CASSIDRSLGQFF
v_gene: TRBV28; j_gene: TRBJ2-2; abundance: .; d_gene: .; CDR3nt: TGTGCCAGCAGCCCCGGAGTTGCGCCGAACACCGGGGAGCTGTTTTTT; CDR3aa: CASSPGVAPNTGELFF
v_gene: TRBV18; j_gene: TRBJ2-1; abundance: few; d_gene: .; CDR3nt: TGTGCCAGCTCACCATCAAGTCACAATGAGCAGTTCTTC; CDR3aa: CASSPSSHNEQFF
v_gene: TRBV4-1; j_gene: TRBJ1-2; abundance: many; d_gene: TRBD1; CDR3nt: TGCGCCAGCAGCCCATCTTTGACAGGGGACGTTAAGTATGGCTACACCTTC; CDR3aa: CASSPSLTGDVKYGYTF
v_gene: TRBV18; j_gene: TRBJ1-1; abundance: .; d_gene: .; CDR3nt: TGTGCCAGCTCACCACAGGGTACCACTGAAGCTTTCTTT; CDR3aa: CASSPQGTTEAFF
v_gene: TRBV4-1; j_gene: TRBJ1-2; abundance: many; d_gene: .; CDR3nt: TGCGCCAGCAGCCAAGAATTGGGAAATGGCTACACCTTC; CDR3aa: CASSQELGNGYTF
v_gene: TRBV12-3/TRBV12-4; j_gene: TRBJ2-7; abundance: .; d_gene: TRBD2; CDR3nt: TGTGCCAGCAGTTTAGAGCGGGGTGGGCACTACGAGCAGTACTTC; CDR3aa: CASSLERGGHYEQYF
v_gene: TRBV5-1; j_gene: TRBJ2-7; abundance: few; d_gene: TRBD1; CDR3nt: TGCGCCAGCAGACGGACAGGGGGGGTCTACGAGCAGTACTTC; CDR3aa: CASRRTGGVYEQYF
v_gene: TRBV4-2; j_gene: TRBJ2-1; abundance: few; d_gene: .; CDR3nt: TGTGCCAGCAGCCAAGCCTCTACGGTCGAGCAGTTCTTC; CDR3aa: CASSQASTVEQFF
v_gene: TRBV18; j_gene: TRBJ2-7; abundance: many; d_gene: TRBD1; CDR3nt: TGTGCCAGCTCACACCCGAGGGGGCCCTACGAGCAGTACTTC; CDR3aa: CASSHPRGPYEQYF
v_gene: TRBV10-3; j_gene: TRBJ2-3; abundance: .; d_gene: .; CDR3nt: TGTGCCATCAGCCTTGGAGGGGATACGCAGTATTTT; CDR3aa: CAISLGGDTQYF
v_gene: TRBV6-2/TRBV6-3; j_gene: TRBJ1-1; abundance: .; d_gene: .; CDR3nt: TGTGCCAGCACGGGACTTCCGCCTGAAGCTTTCTTT; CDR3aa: CASTGLPPEAFF
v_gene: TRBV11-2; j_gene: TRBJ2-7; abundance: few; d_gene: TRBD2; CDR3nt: TGTGCCAGCAGCTTAGTCGCTAGCGGGGGGGCTAGGCAGTACTTC; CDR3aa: CASSLVASGGARQYF
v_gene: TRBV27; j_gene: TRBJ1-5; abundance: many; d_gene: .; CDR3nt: TGTGCCAGCAGTTTTAGCAATCAGCCCCAGCATTTT; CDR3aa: CASSFSNQPQHF
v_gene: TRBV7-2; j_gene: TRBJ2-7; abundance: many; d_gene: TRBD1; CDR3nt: TGTGCCAGCAGCTTAGTGGCAGGGGGCTACGAGCAGTACTTC; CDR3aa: CASSLVAGGYEQYF
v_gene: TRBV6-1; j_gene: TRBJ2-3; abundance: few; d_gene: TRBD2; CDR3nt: TGTGCCAGCAGGGTAAGGAGCGGGAAGAGTGGCACAGATACGCAGTATTTT; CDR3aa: CASRVRSGKSGTDTQYF
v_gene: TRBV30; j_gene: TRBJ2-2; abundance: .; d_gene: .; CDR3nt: TGTGCCTGGAGTGCTTTGCAGGGATTCACCGGGGAGCTGTTTTTT; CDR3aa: CAWSALQGFTGELFF
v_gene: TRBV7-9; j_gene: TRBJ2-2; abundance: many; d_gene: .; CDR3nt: TGTGCCAGCAGCCGTCTAATAGCGCGTAACACCGGGGAGCTGTTTTTT; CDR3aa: CASSRLIARNTGELFF
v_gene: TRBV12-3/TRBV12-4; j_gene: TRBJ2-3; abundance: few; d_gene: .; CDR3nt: TGTGCCAGCAGTTACCTGGGTCAGGGGATAAGTACGCAGTATTTT; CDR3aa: CASSYLGQGISTQYF
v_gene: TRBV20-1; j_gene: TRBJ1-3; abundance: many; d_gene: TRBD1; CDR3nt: TGCAGTGCTGGACAGGGGGCGCGAGGAGGAAACACCATATATTTT; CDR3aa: CSAGQGARGGNTIYF
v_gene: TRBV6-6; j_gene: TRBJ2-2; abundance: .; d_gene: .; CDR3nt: TGTGCCAGCAGTTACACGACCGGGGAGCTGTTTTTT; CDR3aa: CASSYTTGELFF
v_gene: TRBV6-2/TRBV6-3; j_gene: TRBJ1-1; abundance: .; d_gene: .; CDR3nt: TGTGCCAGCAGTTATTCCCATGGGAACACTGAAGCTTTCTTT; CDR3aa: CASSYSHGNTEAFF
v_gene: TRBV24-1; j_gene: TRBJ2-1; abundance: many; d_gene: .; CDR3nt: TGTGCCACCAGTGATAGGGGGGTGGGTGAGCAGTTCTTC; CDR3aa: CATSDRGVGEQFF
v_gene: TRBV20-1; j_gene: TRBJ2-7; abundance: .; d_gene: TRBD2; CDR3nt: TGCAGTGCTAGAACGGGACTAGCAGTGTACGAGCAGTACTTC; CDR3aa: CSARTGLAVYEQYF
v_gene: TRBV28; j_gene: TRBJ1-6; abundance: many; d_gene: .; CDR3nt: TGTGCCAGCAGTTTAGGCACAAGATATAATTCACCCCTCCACTTT; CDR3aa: CASSLGTRYNSPLHF
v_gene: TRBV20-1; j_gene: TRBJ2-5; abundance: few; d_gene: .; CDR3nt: TGCAGTGCTAGAGATGTCCGGGTGAAACAAGAGACCCAGTACTTC; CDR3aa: CSARDVRVKQETQYF
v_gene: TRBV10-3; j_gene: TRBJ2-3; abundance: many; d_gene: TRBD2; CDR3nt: TGTGCCATCACCCCCGGGACTAGCGGGAGGACAGATACGCAGTATTTT; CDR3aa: CAITPGTSGRTDTQYF
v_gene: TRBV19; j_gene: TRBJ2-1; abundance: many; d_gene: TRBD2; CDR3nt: TGTGCCAGTAGTATCGCTAGCGGGGGGCCATACAATGAGCAGTTCTTC; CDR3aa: CASSIASGGPYNEQFF